This TCR beta chain was retrieved from a study of T-cell reconstitution after alpha-beta-depleted transplantation in children. Unique molecular identifiers tagged the TCRbeta library. TCRdb redid the calling of the PCR reads with MiXCR, one entry per CDR3 protein. The sample holds some 200,000 distinct CDR3 sequences, roughly 9.1% seen once. Findings and caveats of the study: Diversity and T-cell counts at one year after transplant derived mostly from new T cells.

Of note for this clonotype: Its target is not known.

The receptor's source is a male patient aged 2-15 years who had a stem cell transplant for acute myeloid leukemia, so the T cells may come from the graft donor. Here the sequenced sample was PBMCs, mostly from graft donor cells, taken 360 days after TCRalphabeta/CD19-depleted stem cell transplant.

DNA for the CDR3: TGTGCCAGCAGTTTAGAGGGGGCAATACGTCAGCCCCAGCATTTT. Protein sequence: CASSLEGAIRQPQHF. The chain uses TRBV12-3 or TRBV12-4 and TRBJ1-5; 7 bases map to TRBD1. The CDR3 sequence is 15 residues long. V lost 1 base and J lost 6; bases outside the gene matches: 6.